Each of the 30 T cell receptor beta chains below was sequenced from the same sample in a study of cytomegalovirus exposure and HLA in healthy donors. Sequencing was performed with immunoSEQ multiplex PCR; in TCRdb, only in-frame clones are kept and a portion is missing. This table has about 280,000 clones, around 87% appearing once. Sequencing was performed on PBMCs. All receptors come from a woman aged 18 to 35 in good health and CMV-seronegative.

The rearrangement joins TRBV4-3 to TRBJ2-5, with unresolved D. The germline CDR1 and CDR2 sequences are LGHNA and YSLEER. V lost 1 base, J lost 5 bases, and 20 bases lay in between. This CDR3 has 17 amino acids. Here the CDR3 DNA reads TGCGCCAGCAGCCAAGGGTTGGGCACCTCGCTGGGTGAGACCCAGTACTTC. It codes for CASSQGLGTSLGETQYF.

This clone has just one count. The chain carries TRBV27 and TRBJ1-4; a possible D gene is TRBD1 (5 bases). V was cut by 5 bases and J by 7 bases, with 14 bases left in between. The germline gives CDR1 MNHEY, CDR2 SMNVEV (reference sequence). CDR3 length: 14 residues. The CDR3 region is CASSAGRVGEKLFF. As DNA, the CDR3 is TGTGCCAGCAGTGCAGGGAGGGTGGGTGAAAAACTGTTTTTT.

J is TRBJ2-1 and V is TRBV6-1, with TRBD2 matching over 13 bases. Germline values: CDR1 MNHNS, CDR2 SASEGT. With 6 bases clipped from V and 7 bases from J, the junction kept 6 bases outside the gene matches. The CDR3 runs to 15 residues. In DNA form, the CDR3 reads TGTGCCAGCAGCTGGACTAGCGGGAGTTATAATGAGCAGTTCTTC. Amino acids: CASSWTSGSYNEQFF.

This chain uses TRBV7-2 with TRBJ2-3; the match to TRBD2 covers 8 bases. V shed 5 bases and J 5 bases; nucleotides not matched to a gene: 12. Germline loops: CDR1 SGHTA, CDR2 FQGNSA. CDR3 length: 16 amino acids. CDR3 sequence: CASSAHREGPGDTQYF. The CDR3 DNA follows: TGTGCCAGCAGCGCCCACCGGGAGGGCCCAGGAGATACGCAGTATTTT.

This sequence joins TRBV11-2 and TRBJ1-3; D remains ambiguous. The ends were cut back, 1 base at V and 1 base at J, with 11 bases in the middle. Germline V gives CDR1 SGHAT, CDR2 FQNNGV. This CDR3 has 16 residues. The CDR3 coding sequence is TGTGCCAGCAGCTTAGCTCCGACGGGATCTGGAAACACCATATATTTT. This gives the protein CASSLAPTGSGNTIYF. The full variable domain, its missing parts supplied by reference TRBV11-2 and TRBJ1-3, is EAGVAQSPRYKIIEKRQSVAFWCNPISGHATLYWYQQILGQGPKLLIQFQNNGVVDDSQLPKDRFSAERLKGVDSTLKIQPAKLEDSAVYLCASSLAPTGSGNTIYFGEGSWLTVV.

In the case of this clone: Distinct nucleotide sequences in the sample also encode this CDR3. CDR3: CASSLQGAYEQYF. CDR3 in DNA: TGTGCCAGCAGCCTACAGGGAGCCTACGAGCAGTACTTC. The chain joins TRBV5-4 to TRBJ2-7; TRBD1 is a possible D gene (6 bases). Trimming left V 4 bases short and J 2 bases short, with 10 bases between. The germline V gene has CDR1 SGHNT and CDR2 YYREEE (reference sequence). The CDR3 loop spans 13 amino acids.

This clone was detected only a few times. CDR3 nucleotides: TGTGCCAGCAGTGAGGGACAGGGTTTCGGGAAACTGTTTTTT. It translates to CASSEGQGFGKLFF. The gene calls are TRBV25-1 and TRBJ1-4, with 9 nucleotides matching TRBD1. The junction had 7 bases not matched to a gene; V was cut back by 3 bases and J by 11 bases. This CDR3 has 14 amino acids. CDR1 is MGHDK and CDR2 is SYGVNS in the germline V gene.

This clone has more than one count but fewer than ten. This sequence joins TRBV6-6 and TRBJ2-7; 10 nucleotides match TRBD1. Germline V gene sequence: CDR1 MNHNY, CDR2 SVGAGI (reference sequence). The V gene end was trimmed by 4 bases and the J gene end by 4 bases; junction bases not matched to a gene: 7. The CDR3 is made up of 15 amino acids. The CDR3 sequence is CASSSSGTGAYEQYF. In nucleotides, the CDR3 is TGTGCCAGCAGTTCGTCCGGGACAGGGGCTTACGAGCAGTACTTC.

The CDR3 protein is CASSPLPTVNYGYTF. The CDR3, as DNA: TGTGCCAGCAGTCCCCTTCCGACAGTAAACTATGGCTACACCTTC. The chain recombines TRBV2 with TRBJ1-2; a possible D gene is TRBD1 (5 bases). The germline V gene has CDR1 SNHLY and CDR2 FYNNEI. Between the trimmed V and J ends, which lost 5 bases and 2 bases, there was a span of 15 bases. The CDR3 has 15 amino acids.

This rearrangement joins TRBV6-5 to TRBJ2-7; D unresolved. This CDR3 is built from 14 residues. Germline V gene lookup returns CDR1 MNHEY and CDR2 SVGAGI. V gave up 0 bases and J gave up 2 bases, with 8 bases separating them. The CDR3 DNA follows: TGTGCCAGCAGTTACTCGAACAGAGCCTACGAGCAGTACTTC. Translating it yields CASSYSNRAYEQYF.

The chain recombines TRBV9 with TRBJ1-1; D perhaps matches TRBD1 (5 bases). The CDR3 runs to 15 residues. Germline lookup yields CDR1 SGDLS and CDR2 YYNGEE. Trimming left V 0 bases short and J 4 bases short, with 13 bases between. The DNA of the CDR3 is TGTGCCAGCAGCGTAGGGGGCAGGATAGGCACTGAAGCTTTCTTT. It encodes CASSVGGRIGTEAFF.

This rearrangement joins TRBV5-5 to TRBJ2-7; D perhaps matches TRBD2 (6 bases). Trimming pared 0 bases from V and 1 base from J, leaving 11 bases between. The germline gives CDR1 SGHKS, CDR2 YYEKEE (reference sequence). The CDR3 sequence is 15 residues long. In nucleotides, the CDR3 is TGTGCCAGCAGCTTGGGGAGGGCACCTTCCTACGAGCAGTACTTC. Encoded protein: CASSLGRAPSYEQYF.

The chain uses TRBV5-1 and TRBJ1-4, with D possibly TRBD1 on 6 matching bases. Germline V gene data show CDR1 as SGHRS and CDR2 as YFSETQ. CDR3 length: 15 amino acids. V shed 4 bases and J shed 7 bases, with 17 bases lying between them. The CDR3 sequence is CASSRDPGGGEKLFF. DNA for the CDR3: TGCGCCAGCAGCAGGGATCCGGGAGGGGGTGAAAAACTGTTTTTT. Filled out from reference TRBV5-1 and TRBJ1-4, the complete variable domain reads KAGVTQTPRYLIKTRGQQVTLSCSPISGHRSVSWYQQTPGQGLQFLFEYFSETQRNKGNFPGRFSGRQFSNSRSEMNVSTLELGDSALYLCASSRDPGGGEKLFFGSGTQLSVL.

This clone has a single count. In DNA form, the CDR3 reads TGTGCCAGCAGCTTAACGTGGCGGGAGGACTCAAGGAATGAGCAGTTCTTC. The encoded protein is CASSLTWREDSRNEQFF. The gene calls are TRBV7-3 and TRBJ2-1; 8 nucleotides agree with TRBD2. The CDR3 is made up of 17 amino acids. Trimming at V came to 0 bases and at J to 7 bases, leaving 11 bases not matched to a gene. Germline lookup yields CDR1 SGHTA and CDR2 FQGTGA.

V usage is TRBV27 and J usage is TRBJ2-7; 9 bases match TRBD2. This CDR3 is 15 amino acids long. Per germline, CDR1 MNHEY and CDR2 SMNVEV (reference sequence). With V trimmed by 2 bases and J by 2 bases, 4 bases remained unmatched. In DNA, the CDR3 is TGTGCCAGCAGTTTACGTAGCGGGAGCCCCTACGAGCAGTACTTC. It encodes CASSLRSGSPYEQYF.

The chain is built from TRBV10-3 and TRBJ1-1; tentatively, D is TRBD1 (6 bases). The CDR3 length is 14 residues. Trimming cost V 7 bases and J 6 bases, with 18 bases left between them. Germline lookup yields CDR1 ENHRY and CDR2 SYGVKD. The CDR3 sequence is CAITNPPGQSEAFF. In DNA form, the CDR3 reads TGTGCCATCACCAATCCTCCCGGACAGTCTGAAGCTTTCTTT.

V and J are TRBV9 and TRBJ1-1; D is uncertain. This CDR3 contains 13 residues. CDR1 SGDLS and CDR2 YYNGEE come from the germline V gene. Trimming left V 2 bases short and J 3 bases short, with 8 bases between. CDR3 protein: CASSVGGDTEAFF. The DNA for the CDR3 is TGTGCCAGCAGCGTGGGAGGTGACACTGAAGCTTTCTTT.

Turning to this clone: The junction departs from germline at one end; a sequencing error may be responsible. The rearrangement links TRBV28 to TRBJ2-4; 9 nucleotides match TRBD1. CDR1 MDHEN and CDR2 SYDVKM come from the germline V gene. CDR3 length: 15 amino acids. CDR3 sequence: CASSRTGEIESLSLF. The CDR3 DNA reads as TGTGCCAGCAGCCGGACAGGGGAGATAGAATCACTATCACTCTTC. Full variable domain (remainder filled in from reference TRBV28 and TRBJ2-4): DVKVTQSSRYLVKRTGEKVFLECVQDMDHENMFWYRQDPGLGLRLIYFSYDVKMKEKGDIPEGYSVSREKKERFSLILESASTNQTSMYLCASSRTGEIESLSLFGAGTRLSVL.

The rearrangement joins TRBV5-1 to TRBJ1-2, with 10 nucleotides matching TRBD1. Losses at the gene ends were 0 bases for V and 3 bases for J; bases not matched to a gene: 2. The CDR3 spans 15 residues. Per germline, CDR1 SGHRS and CDR2 YFSETQ. CDR3 in DNA: TGCGCCAGCAGCTTGGGACAGGGGGCGGACTATGGCTACACCTTC. Protein sequence: CASSLGQGADYGYTF.

J is TRBJ2-1 and V is TRBV6-6; TRBD2 matches 7 bases. Trimming took 6 bases from V and 5 from J; bases not matched to a gene: 7. The CDR3 consists of 14 residues. Germline V gene sequence: CDR1 MNHNY, CDR2 SVGAGI (reference sequence). The CDR3 here is CASRPLAVDNEQFF. The CDR3 bases are TGTGCCAGCAGGCCCCTAGCGGTAGACAATGAGCAGTTCTTC.

The J gene is TRBJ2-1, the V gene TRBV9; 10 bases line up with TRBD1. V trimming: 3 bases; J trimming: 7 bases; junction bases outside the gene matches: 7. This CDR3 region has 15 residues. Germline loops: CDR1 SGDLS, CDR2 YYNGEE. The CDR3 nucleotides are TGTGCCAGCAGCGACCGCCAGGACAGGGGGAATGAGCAGTTCTTC. Protein product: CASSDRQDRGNEQFF.

V gene TRBV5-6 combines with J gene TRBJ2-1; the D is unclear. The CDR3 totals 16 residues. Germline V gene sequence: CDR1 SGHDT, CDR2 YYEEEE. Trimming took 4 bases from V and 4 from J, leaving 18 bases between them. The CDR3 protein is CASSRLELVAYNEQFF. CDR3 nucleotide sequence: TGTGCCAGCAGCCGACTCGAGTTGGTAGCATACAATGAGCAGTTCTTC.

The V call is TRBV28, the J call TRBJ1-5; D gene ambiguous. Germline CDR1 reads MDHEN; CDR2 reads SYDVKM. CDR3 length: 13 amino acids. Between the trimmed V and J ends, which lost 3 bases and 7 bases, there was a span of 10 bases. The CDR3 protein is CASSFPPPQPQHF. In DNA, the CDR3 is TGTGCCAGCAGTTTTCCCCCCCCGCAGCCCCAGCATTTT. The complete variable domain, with remaining parts taken from reference TRBV28 and TRBJ1-5, reads DVKVTQSSRYLVKRTGEKVFLECVQDMDHENMFWYRQDPGLGLRLIYFSYDVKMKEKGDIPEGYSVSREKKERFSLILESASTNQTSMYLCASSFPPPQPQHFGDGTRLSIL.

The V call is TRBV28, the J call TRBJ2-7; TRBD2 agrees at 9 bases. CDR1 is MDHEN, CDR2 SYDVKM, per germline. Unmatched junction bases numbered 2, after V lost 6 bases and J lost 2 bases. The CDR3 has 13 amino acids. CDR3 in DNA: TGTGCCAGCAGGCTAGCGGGGCCCTACGAGCAGTACTTC. Translated, it gives CASRLAGPYEQYF.

This chain connects TRBV6-1 to TRBJ2-7; D gene uncertain. Germline lookup yields CDR1 MNHNS and CDR2 SASEGT. The CDR3 runs to 11 residues. Deletions cut 7 bases from V and 4 bases from J, with 8 bases between. Written as DNA, the CDR3 is TGTGCCAGCAAGTTGGAGTACGAGCAGTACTTC. It is translated as CASKLEYEQYF.

The chain uses TRBV27 and TRBJ2-1; 9 positions match TRBD1. Germline CDR1 is MNHEY and CDR2 is SMNVEV (reference sequence). There are 17 residues in the CDR3. The V and J ends lost 3 bases and 7 bases, in that order; junction bases with no gene match: 13. This CDR3 is CASSFLPGQGLVNEQFF. For the CDR3, the DNA is TGTGCCAGCAGTTTCTTGCCGGGACAGGGCTTAGTAAATGAGCAGTTCTTC.

The rearrangement uses TRBV5-1 and TRBJ2-2, with 9 nucleotides matching TRBD2. Germline CDR1 reads SGHRS; CDR2 reads YFSETQ. Trimming at V came to 4 bases and at J to 5 bases, leaving 12 bases not matched to a gene. The CDR3 is made up of 17 amino acids. The CDR3 DNA reads TGCGCCAGCAGCCCCGGAGCGGGACTAGCAAGGACCGGGGAGCTGTTTTTT. Protein product: CASSPGAGLARTGELFF. Complete variable domain (other parts from reference TRBV5-1 and TRBJ2-2): KAGVTQTPRYLIKTRGQQVTLSCSPISGHRSVSWYQQTPGQGLQFLFEYFSETQRNKGNFPGRFSGRQFSNSRSEMNVSTLELGDSALYLCASSPGAGLARTGELFFGEGSRLTVL.

The gene calls are TRBV9 and TRBJ2-1, with D tentatively TRBD1 (5 bases). This CDR3 contains 14 residues. V lost 4 bases and J 9 bases, leaving 17 bases between the germline ends. Germline values: CDR1 SGDLS, CDR2 YYNGEE. The CDR3, as DNA: TGTGCCAGCAGCTACGTTGACAGCATTGGTGAGCAGTTCTTC. Its protein is CASSYVDSIGEQFF.

This clone appeared a single time. The rearrangement uses TRBV6-7 and TRBJ1-3; 10 bases are shared with TRBD1. TRBV6-7 is placed among ORFs of uncertain function. With 6 bases clipped from V and 0 bases from J, the junction kept 8 bases outside the gene matches. The CDR3 is 17 residues long. The CDR3 spells CASRGPGQGFSGNTIYF. The CDR3 DNA is TGTGCCAGCAGGGGGCCGGGACAGGGGTTCTCTGGAAACACCATATATTTT.

This clone was found a few times. The chain combines TRBV28 with TRBJ1-5; D not certain. V gave up 6 bases and J gave up 3 bases, with 15 bases separating them. Germline V CDR1 and CDR2: MDHEN, SYDVKM. This CDR3 has 15 amino acids. CDR3 region: CASSPGRDNNQPQHF. In nucleotides, the CDR3 is TGTGCCAGCAGCCCGGGGAGAGACAACAATCAGCCCCAGCATTTT.